This TCR beta chain was recovered during a study of cytomegalovirus exposure and HLA in healthy donors (dated by TCRdb to 2016 to 2017). A note on the overall study: An earlier analysis of roughly 570 of the donors reported 276 Gb of sequence data and 95 million to 140 million unique TCR beta sequences obtained from some 170 million T cells. Among around 400 genotyped donors of the cohort, an average of about 240,000 unique TCR beta nucleotide sequences was sequenced per donor, of which roughly 17% were non-productive. The study aimed to test whether cataloging public T cell receptors could reveal signatures of past pathogen exposure. An early release covering more than 500 HLA-typed donors comprised roughly 300 gigabases of sequencing data and approximately 80 million unique TCR sequences. All discovery cohort repertoires had been generated on a single sequencing platform. The genetic ancestry cluster associated with self-reported Caucasian donors included 70% to 85% of the 398 genotyped donors. Because of strong linkage in the cohort, four or five DR-DQ haplotypes were treated as single units for association and clustering. The number of typed donors differed by locus: about 620-640 for A, B, C, DRB1 and DQB1; some 500 for DQA1; approximately 610 for DPA1; and roughly 450 for DPB1. Rather than using new phenotypic data, the later analysis identified candidate immune exposures from TCR beta sequences and from how often those sequences occurred across donors. A later genetic analysis took genome-wide SNP genotypes for about 55% of the 666 donors and used that subset as a discovery cohort. HLA typing included class I and class II loci at four-digit resolution. To decide whether each TCR beta V gene segment behaved as functional or pseudogenic, an earlier analysis of nearly 600 of the donors relied on high-throughput TCR beta sequencing. Donor age, sex, ethnicity and CMV serostatus were collected together with the repertoire data. A separate validation cohort of approximately 120 different subjects was used in addition to the approximately 700-subject first cohort. Using immunosequencing, the study profiled T cell repertoires from about 620 subjects and related those repertoires to cytomegalovirus serostatus. To predict cytomegalovirus infection status, the study brought together high-throughput TCR immunosequencing, statistical association of individual TCRs with disease status, and machine learning. A later analysis re-examined previously published TCR beta repertoires from several hundred donors and added high-resolution HLA genotyping to investigate patterns of TCR occurrence.

General study outcomes and caveats: Compared with the approximately 700-donor mean, donors in an Asian-associated ancestry cluster had fewer N-insertions in productive TCRs, according to a later genetic analysis. Because counts were too low, around 17 rarely observed V segments, including chromosome 9 orphons, were left out of the earlier analysis of approximately 500 of the donors. A later analysis found that TCR association rates varied across HLA loci, with DRB1 alleles showing the most associated TCRs and HLA-C alleles the fewest. Correlated functional status among segregating V segments might be attributable to linkage disequilibrium, but an unknown experimental factor could not be ruled out. Most CMV-associated TCR beta chains appeared to be HLA-restricted in a later analysis, and the HLA associations seemed to be driven largely by CMV exposure. According to a later analysis, parvovirus B19, influenza, CMV and Epstein-Barr virus appeared linked to several top co-occurrence clusters. A group of highly shared sequence variants was considered likely to be a technical artifact of the sequencing pipeline. A further reported finding was that TCR beta sequences accurately predicted the HLA-A and HLA-B alleles for most subjects in the first cohort. In both the original and validation cohorts, the classifier was reported to diagnose cytomegalovirus status with high specificity and sensitivity. HLA typing was unavailable for some donors at each locus, so association tests used only the typed subset. The authors suggested that the approach could potentially be extended to other disease states and immunological phenotypes. A few of the identified cytomegalovirus-associated TCR beta chains were confirmed in vitro to be specific for cytomegalovirus antigens. V-gene and J-gene trimming of TCR beta chains was associated with a missense DCLRE1C variant in a later genetic analysis, and the association was replicated in an independent cohort. Some IMGT-functional V segments, including TRBV6-2 and TRBV6-3, could not be told apart with the 87-base-pair reads, so those segments were excluded. A later analysis found that HLA-associated TCR beta chains were more clonally expanded and had lower generation probabilities than equally common non-associated chains. Across donors, most TCR sequences were observed very rarely, whereas some public TCRs were present in many individuals. At a false discovery rate of 0.05, a later analysis linked around 17,000 TCR beta sequences to specific HLA alleles. The study gave a list of around 170 TCR beta chains associated with cytomegalovirus. This cohort had only TCR beta chains sequenced, and the lack of alpha or paired-chain data limited which features could be detected. When HLA alleles, especially DR and DQ, strongly co-occurred, attributing TCR associations to individual alleles was difficult. Roughly uniform sequencing depth across donors was assumed in presence/absence analyses, although this assumption may not hold. In an earlier analysis of over 550 of the donors, most TCR beta V segments were observed in productive rearrangements about 87% or about 30% of the time, broadly matching IMGT annotations. Immune exposure information for the cohort was limited to CMV serostatus.

In total, 500 to 700 healthy bone marrow donors made up the cohort. All cohort members were sampled while nominally healthy, although unrecorded immune exposures were likely present. The donor was CMV seropositive and belonged to the group of 250 to 350 seropositive cohort members. A peripheral blood sample was collected from each donor, and TCR beta sequencing was performed on peripheral blood mononuclear cells. The Qiagen DNeasy Blood Extraction Kit was used to extract genomic DNA from the blood cell samples. The receptor library was made with the immunoSEQ multiplex PCR assay. For the multiplex PCR, a mixture combining 60 forward primers for TCR Vbeta segments and 13 reverse primers for TCR Jbeta segments was used. The CDR3 region of rearranged TCR beta genes was amplified from genomic DNA with a multiplex PCR assay. The Illumina HiSeq System was used to sequence the amplified TCR beta libraries as 87-base-pair reads. On the authors' methods: A later analysis tallied tens of millions of unique TCR beta chains across the 666 repertoires, and about 10 million of those chains were shared by two or more donors. Raw reads were error-corrected and collapsed into unique sequences by a nearest-neighbor algorithm in which closely related sequences were merged to remove PCR and sequencing errors. Alignment of CDR3 sequences to IMGT reference sequences was used to assign V, D and J gene segments. For a sequence to be retained, a match of at least six nucleotides to both a V gene segment and a J gene segment was required. Rearrangements were called productive when the CDR3 lacked stop codons and stayed in frame with V and J; all others were non-productive. CDR3 was defined by IMGT convention, running from the second conserved V-encoded cysteine to the conserved J-encoded phenylalanine. In an earlier analysis of more than 550 of the donors, sequences lacking an unambiguous match to a single V gene segment were excluded. In an earlier analysis of around 590 of the donors, a V segment was called functional when productive rearrangements were above 56.7%, and segregating when the standard deviation between donors exceeded 5%. A statistical classification framework was built for diagnosing cytomegalovirus status from the catalog of TCR beta chain sequences. V and J gene assignment, in a later analysis, came from comparing TCR nucleotide sequences with IMGT/GENE-DB human TR gene sequences. The TCRdist pipeline was used in a later analysis to assign CDR3 sequences and most-parsimonious VDJ recombination scenarios. In a later analysis, each TCR beta chain was defined by its CDR3 amino acid sequence together with its V-gene family, and reads lacking a unique V-gene family were excluded. To address suspected cross-contamination and a sequencing artifact, a later analysis removed roughly 640 highly shared, low-generation-probability nucleotide sequences. A later analysis calculated a clonal expansion index for each public chain from normalized within-repertoire ranks of inferred template counts. Generation probabilities in a later analysis came from a VDJ recombination model fitted to out-of-frame rearrangements, and those results were checked against IGoR. Hypergeometric tests were used in a later analysis to score TCR-TCR, TCR-HLA and TCR-CMV co-occurrence, with a repertoire-size bias correction applied to the TCR pairs. A later analysis estimated false discovery rates by permuting HLA or CMV assignments 20 times. In a later analysis, co-occurring TCRs were grouped using DBSCAN, with TCRdist sequence similarity added in when clustering inside HLA-allele-positive subsets. For co-occurrence clustering, repertoires with fewer than 30,000 or more than 120,000 public chains were excluded, along with several repertoires with anomalous nucleotide sharing. TCRdb mirrors the immuneACCESS table, restricted to in-frame sequences. Some clones are absent from its copies; in checked studies, under half trace to an unresolved V gene, and the reason for the others is unknown. V and J calls and clone size are given by that table; D and trimming were obtained from the DNA. Here the sample has around 180,000 clones; roughly 81% occur a single time. Under 5% of the sample is held by the ten biggest clonotypes.

V is pruned by 2 bases and J by 1 base, leaving 9 bases of the junction without a gene match. The CDR3 numbers 18 residues from cysteine through phenylalanine. Solely the CDR3 DNA is kept, with 54 bases framed from the first base. The germline V gene encodes CDR1 KGHSH and CDR2 LQKENI. A word on this clone: This clone's antigen is unknown. One base away there is no much larger clone; base qualities are not given.

In this chain, TRBV18 is recombined with TRBJ2-3; 10 middle bases align to TRBD2. The sequenced sample was PBMCs. This receptor was obtained from a girl aged 10-17 years in good health and CMV-seropositive. This receptor carries the CDR3 CASSPTLVSGGRTDTQYF. At the DNA level, the sequence is TGTGCCAGCTCACCAACCCTTGTTAGCGGGGGGCGCACAGATACGCAGTATTTT.